These 28 T cell receptor beta chains originate from one sample sequenced in a study of patients and donors after allogeneic stem cell transplantation. TCRdb reprocessed the RT-PCR reads with MiXCR, giving one entry per CDR3 protein. Here the sample spans about 72,000 distinct CDR3 sequences, more than 20% being singletons. Sequenced sample: blood, either unsorted or a sorted T cell fraction (not recorded which). These receptors all stem from a human donor who was either an allogeneic HSCT recipient or a stem cell or donor lymphocyte infusion donor (not recorded which). It is not recorded whose cells these are; they may come from a transplant donor.

The gene calls are TRBV6-6 and TRBJ2-1; tentatively, D is TRBD1 or TRBD2 (5 bases each). Looked up from germline, CDR1 is MNHNY and CDR2 is SVGAGI (reference sequence). Trimming removed 7 bases at V and 8 bases at J, with 21 bases between. This CDR3 spans 15 amino acids. The chain's CDR3 is CASTPRALGTDEQFF. The CDR3, as DNA: TGTGCCAGCACCCCCAGGGCGCTAGGGACGGATGAGCAGTTCTTC.

The rearrangement links TRBV24-1 to TRBJ2-7, with unresolved D. Trimming shortened V by 3 bases and J by 0 bases, and 5 bases separated the two germline ends. The V gene's germline CDR1 is KGHDR and CDR2 SFDVKD. The CDR3 is 13 amino acids. CDR3 in amino acids: CATSDPHSYEQYF. The DNA of the CDR3 is TGTGCCACCAGTGATCCTCACTCCTACGAGCAGTACTTC.

V gene TRBV12-3 or TRBV12-4 combines with J gene TRBJ1-6; D might be TRBD1 (5 bases). The V end was cut by 1 base, the J end by 8 bases, with 9 bases between. The CDR3 extends over 14 amino acids. The CDR3 loop is CASSLVGVDSPLHF. The CDR3 region has the DNA TGTGCCAGCAGTTTAGTAGGGGTTGATTCACCCCTCCACTTT.

This clonotype was seen a few times. This rearrangement joins TRBV28 to TRBJ1-2; D not certain. This CDR3 is 12 amino acids long. The V end was cut by 3 bases, the J end by 0 bases, with 2 bases between. In germline, CDR1 is MDHEN, CDR2 SYDVKM. The CDR3 spells CASSFTNYGYTF. The CDR3 nucleotides read TGTGCCAGCAGTTTTACTAACTATGGCTACACCTTC.

This clonotype was recorded a few times. The DNA of the CDR3 is TGTGCCAGCCAGCAAGTTGAAAAACTGTTTTTT. Its protein product is CASQQVEKLFF. The chain combines TRBV11-2 with TRBJ1-4; D unresolved. CDR3 size: 11 residues. The V end was cut by 8 bases, the J end by 7 bases, with 8 bases between. The V gene's germline CDR1 is SGHAT and CDR2 FQNNGV. Combining the CDR3 with reference TRBV11-2 and TRBJ1-4 gives the whole variable domain EAGVAQSPRYKIIEKRQSVAFWCNPISGHATLYWYQQILGQGPKLLIQFQNNGVVDDSQLPKDRFSAERLKGVDSTLKIQPAKLEDSAVYLCASQQVEKLFFGSGTQLSVL.

This clonotype has a single count. The rearrangement uses TRBV27 and TRBJ2-5; 10 nucleotides align to TRBD2. Germline CDR1 and CDR2: MNHEY and SMNVEV (reference sequence). The CDR3 sequence is 14 residues long. After removal of 5 bases from V and 5 bases from J, the junction contained 5 bases not matched to a gene. DNA of the CDR3: TGTGCCAGCAGTCGAGCGGGGGGGATTGAGACCCAGTACTTC. Protein sequence: CASSRAGGIETQYF.

The V gene is TRBV29-1, the J gene TRBJ2-7, with 10 nucleotides matching TRBD2. The V gene's germline CDR1 is SQVTM and CDR2 ANQGSEA. The CDR3 is 12 residues long. The J segment lost 5 bases and the V segment lost 6 bases, leaving 4 bases of the junction unmatched. In nucleotides, the CDR3 is TGCAGCGTGGCCGGGACTAGCGACGAGCAGTACTTC. Translated: CSVAGTSDEQYF.

This chain links TRBV20-1 with TRBJ1-1, with TRBD1 as a possible D gene (5 bases). Germline V lookup: CDR1 DFQATT, CDR2 SNEGSKA (reference sequence). Trimming shortened V by 0 bases and J by 5 bases, and 13 bases separated the two germline ends. The CDR3 consists of 14 residues. The CDR3 DNA follows: TGCAGTGCTAGAGATCGGCAGGGAGGGACTGAAGCTTTCTTT. Translation: CSARDRQGGTEAFF.

The sample holds a few counts of this clonotype. V usage is TRBV4-3 and J usage is TRBJ2-1, with D possibly being TRBD2 (6 bases). There are 17 residues in the CDR3. The germline gives CDR1 LGHNA, CDR2 YSLEER. Trimming removed 0 bases at V and 4 bases at J, with 16 bases between. DNA of the CDR3: TGCGCCAGCAGCCAAGATGAAGGTAGCGGCTGGTACAATGAGCAGTTCTTC. Its translation: CASSQDEGSGWYNEQFF.

This clonotype was detected only a few times. The J gene is TRBJ2-7, the V gene TRBV29-1; 7 nucleotides align to TRBD1. Looked up from germline, CDR1 is SQVTM and CDR2 is ANQGSEA. The CDR3 has 12 residues. V lost 5 bases and J lost 9; bases outside the gene matches: 10. In DNA, the CDR3 is TGCAGCGTTCAGGGGGACACCCGAACGCAGTACTTC. As protein: CSVQGDTRTQYF.

The chain has TRBV7-9 and TRBJ2-7, with a possible D match to TRBD1 (6 bases). Germline CDR1 and CDR2: SEHNR and FQNEAQ (reference sequence). The CDR3 totals 15 residues. Trimming shortened V by 5 bases and J by 2 bases, and 16 bases separated the two germline ends. The CDR3 protein is CASSQRGRGAYEQYF. CDR3 coding DNA: TGTGCCAGCAGCCAAAGGGGCAGGGGAGCCTACGAGCAGTACTTC.

The chain combines TRBV3-1 with TRBJ2-1; unclear D gene. Germline-derived CDR1 and CDR2 are LGHDT and YNNKEL (reference sequence). Deletions cut 4 bases from V and 14 bases from J, with 18 bases between. The CDR3 runs to 13 residues. This CDR3 reads CASSPRIRTYEFF. CDR3 nucleotide sequence: TGTGCCAGCAGCCCTCGTATTAGAACTTATGAGTTCTTC.

The gene calls are TRBV5-1 and TRBJ2-2; D may be TRBD2 (5 bases). The germline CDR1 and CDR2 sequences are SGHRS and YFSETQ. This CDR3 has 13 amino acids. V lost 4 bases, J lost 3 bases, and 7 bases lay in between. As DNA, the CDR3 is TGCGCCAGCAGCGTGAGGGACACCGGGGAGCTGTTTTTT. It translates to CASSVRDTGELFF.

This chain connects TRBV7-2 to TRBJ2-3; TRBD2 matches 8 bases. In germline, CDR1 is SGHTA, CDR2 FQGNSA. The V and J ends lost 5 bases and 4 bases, in that order; junction bases with no gene match: 8. The CDR3 is 15 residues long. CDR3 region: CASSVTLAGPDTQYF. In nucleotides, the CDR3 is TGTGCCAGCAGCGTCACTCTAGCGGGCCCAGATACGCAGTATTTT.

This clonotype was observed a handful of times. The CDR3 loop is CASSIGTRLSGNTIYF. CDR3 DNA sequence: TGTGCCAGTAGTATAGGGACAAGACTCTCTGGAAACACCATATATTTT. The chain links TRBV19 to TRBJ1-3; tentative D call: TRBD1 (5 bases). The ends were cut back, 1 base at V and 0 bases at J, with 10 bases in the middle. Germline lookup yields CDR1 LNHDA and CDR2 SQIVND (reference sequence). This CDR3 is built from 16 residues.

As regards this clonotype: Since a much larger clone is just one base distant, this may be a read error. The V call is TRBV5-5, the J call TRBJ1-5; 7 positions agree with TRBD1. In germline, CDR1 is SGHKS, CDR2 YYEKEE (reference sequence). The J segment lost 4 bases and the V segment lost 4 bases, leaving 5 bases of the junction unmatched. CDR3 size: 14 residues. DNA of the CDR3: TGTGCCAGCAGCCCCCGACAGGGTAATCAGCCCCAGCATTTT. It encodes CASSPRQGNQPQHF.

V usage is TRBV12-3 or TRBV12-4 and J usage is TRBJ1-4; D is uncertain. The CDR3 length is 14 residues. The germline V and J ends were trimmed by 2 bases and 4 bases, with 8 bases remaining between them. DNA of the CDR3: TGTGCCAGCAGTTTAAGGCAGTTTAATGAAAAACTGTTTTTT. Translating it yields CASSLRQFNEKLFF.

This clonotype was picked up many times. V is TRBV20-1 and J is TRBJ2-3; 9 bases match TRBD2. The CDR3 runs 17 residues. Germline V gives CDR1 DFQATT, CDR2 SNEGSKA (reference sequence). J was trimmed by 0 bases and V by 5 bases; bases with no gene match: 12. This chain's CDR3 is CSARLPLAGSSTDTQYF. The CDR3 DNA follows: TGCAGTGCTCGCCTACCTCTAGCGGGGAGTAGCACAGATACGCAGTATTTT.

This clonotype was seen only a few times. The chain is built from TRBV20-1 and TRBJ2-1; 7 bases agree with TRBD2. CDR3 length: 15 amino acids. Per the germline V gene, CDR1 is DFQATT and CDR2 is SNEGSKA (reference sequence). V lost 1 base to trimming and J lost 2 bases; unmatched junction nucleotides: 5. The CDR3 here is CSARVGGSPYNEQFF. The CDR3 DNA is TGCAGTGCTAGAGTTGGCGGGAGTCCCTACAATGAGCAGTTCTTC.

The table lists this clonotype with a few counts. The chain joins TRBV7-9 to TRBJ1-2; unclear D gene. Germline V CDR1 and CDR2: SEHNR, FQNEAQ (reference sequence). The CDR3 runs 13 residues. The V gene lost 0 bases and the J gene lost 8 bases, with 10 bases spanning the gap. The chain's CDR3 is CASSLAPGPGYTF. The CDR3 nucleotides read TGTGCCAGCAGCTTAGCGCCGGGCCCCGGCTACACCTTC.

The genes are TRBV6-5 and TRBJ2-1; D may be TRBD2 (8 bases). CDR1 is MNHEY, CDR2 SVGAGI, per germline. V lost 7 bases and J 7 bases, leaving 17 bases between the germline ends. The CDR3 is 14 amino acids. CDR3 sequence: CASTGGTSENEQFF. CDR3 coding DNA: TGTGCCAGCACAGGGGGGACTAGTGAAAATGAGCAGTTCTTC.

This rearrangement joins TRBV4-1 to TRBJ2-7; perhaps TRBD1 as D (5 bases). The CDR3 is 14 amino acids. V lost 1 base and J lost 4, with 11 bases in between. Germline CDR1 and CDR2: MGHRA and YSYEKL. The CDR3 coding sequence is TGCGCCAGCAGCCAAGGGTTTGGGGCGTACGAGCAGTACTTC. This codes for CASSQGFGAYEQYF.

The rearrangement links TRBV6-5 to TRBJ2-7; 8 bases are shared with TRBD1. Germline values: CDR1 MNHEY, CDR2 SVGAGI. CDR3 size: 12 residues. With 2 bases clipped from V and 10 bases from J, the junction kept 4 bases outside the gene matches. The CDR3 bases are TGTGCCAGCAGTTACGTACAGGGGGTCCAGTACTTC. It encodes CASSYVQGVQYF.

V usage is TRBV6-5 and J usage is TRBJ2-7; 9 positions match TRBD1. V was pared by 0 bases and J by 5 bases, with 2 bases of the junction left unmatched. The CDR3 contains 14 residues. In germline, CDR1 is MNHEY, CDR2 SVGAGI. The CDR3 reads CASSYSQGANEQYF. CDR3 in DNA: TGTGCCAGCAGTTACTCACAGGGGGCTAACGAGCAGTACTTC.

This clonotype was found once. The chain employs TRBV19 and TRBJ2-5, with 8 bases fitting TRBD1. CDR1 is LNHDA, CDR2 SQIVND, per germline (reference sequence). Trimming cost V 3 bases and J 3 bases; bases outside gene matches: 3. The length of the CDR3 is 14 residues. CDR3 loop: CASSIPDREETQYF. In nucleotides, the CDR3 is TGTGCCAGTAGTATCCCGGACAGGGAAGAGACCCAGTACTTC.

This chain uses TRBV29-1 with TRBJ1-1; TRBD1 matches at 9 bases. The CDR3 covers 14 residues. The V segment lost 0 bases and the J segment 5 bases; nucleotides outside the gene matches: 4. CDR1 and CDR2 from the germline V gene are SQVTM and ANQGSEA. The CDR3 region is CSVEDGQGWTEAFF. The CDR3 DNA reads TGCAGCGTTGAAGATGGACAGGGGTGGACTGAAGCTTTCTTT.

This clonotype was detected ten times or more. V is TRBV5-1 and J is TRBJ2-7, with 7 bases aligning to TRBD1. The junction had 8 bases not matched to a gene; V was cut back by 0 bases and J by 2 bases. This CDR3 region has 16 residues. Germline V gene lookup returns CDR1 SGHRS and CDR2 YFSETQ. The chain's CDR3 is CASSLASGTVTYEQYF. For the CDR3, the DNA is TGCGCCAGCAGCTTGGCATCCGGGACAGTGACCTACGAGCAGTACTTC.

This clonotype was observed a handful of times. The chain employs TRBV2 and TRBJ1-6; the match to TRBD1 covers 10 bases. The V gene end was trimmed by 1 base and the J gene end by 8 bases; junction bases not matched to a gene: 2. Germline CDR1 SNHLY, CDR2 FYNNEI. The CDR3 length is 15 residues. CDR3 region: CASSEGTGGHSPLHF. CDR3 bases: TGTGCCAGCAGTGAAGGGACAGGGGGTCATTCACCCCTCCACTTT.